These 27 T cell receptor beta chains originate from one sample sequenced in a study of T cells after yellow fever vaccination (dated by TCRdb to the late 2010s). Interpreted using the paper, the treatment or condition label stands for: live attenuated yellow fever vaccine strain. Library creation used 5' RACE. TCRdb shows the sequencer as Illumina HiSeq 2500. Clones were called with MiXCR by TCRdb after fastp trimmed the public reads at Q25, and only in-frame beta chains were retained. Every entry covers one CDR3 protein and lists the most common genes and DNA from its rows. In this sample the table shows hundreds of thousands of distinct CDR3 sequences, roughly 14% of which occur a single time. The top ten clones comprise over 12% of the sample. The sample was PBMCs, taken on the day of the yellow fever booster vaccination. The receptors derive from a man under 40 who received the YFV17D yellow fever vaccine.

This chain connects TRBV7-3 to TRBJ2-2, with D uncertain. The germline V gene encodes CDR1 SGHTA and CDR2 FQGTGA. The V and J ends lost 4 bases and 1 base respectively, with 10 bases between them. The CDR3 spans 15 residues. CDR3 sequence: CASSSSPQNTGELFF. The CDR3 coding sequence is TGTGCCAGCAGCTCCTCCCCACAGAACACCGGGGAGCTGTTTTTT. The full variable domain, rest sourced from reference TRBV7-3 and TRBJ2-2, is GAGVSQTPSNKVTEKGKYVELRCDPISGHTALYWYRQSLGQGPEFLIYFQGTGAADDSGLPNDRFFAVRPEGSVSTLKIQRTERGDSAVYLCASSSSPQNTGELFFGEGSRLTVL.

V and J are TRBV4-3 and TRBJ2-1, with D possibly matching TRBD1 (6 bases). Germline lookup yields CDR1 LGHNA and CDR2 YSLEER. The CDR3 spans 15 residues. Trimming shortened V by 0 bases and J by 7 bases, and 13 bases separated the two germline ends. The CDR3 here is CASSQDAGVQNEQFF. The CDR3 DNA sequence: TGCGCCAGCAGCCAAGACGCAGGGGTCCAAAATGAGCAGTTCTTC.

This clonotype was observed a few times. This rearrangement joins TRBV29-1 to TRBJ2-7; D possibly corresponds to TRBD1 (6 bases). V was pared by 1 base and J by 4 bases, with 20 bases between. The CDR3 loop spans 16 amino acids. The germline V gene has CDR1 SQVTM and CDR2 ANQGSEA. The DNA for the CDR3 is TGCAGCGTTGAAGGGCGGCAGGGGCACCGAGATTACGAGCAGTACTTC. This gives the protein CSVEGRQGHRDYEQYF.

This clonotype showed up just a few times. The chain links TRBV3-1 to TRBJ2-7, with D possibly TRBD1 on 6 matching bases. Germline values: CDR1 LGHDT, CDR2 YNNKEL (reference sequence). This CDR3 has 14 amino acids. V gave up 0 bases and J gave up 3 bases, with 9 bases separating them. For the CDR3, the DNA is TGTGCCAGCAGCCAAGAACAGGGTCGCTACGAGCAGTACTTC. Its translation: CASSQEQGRYEQYF.

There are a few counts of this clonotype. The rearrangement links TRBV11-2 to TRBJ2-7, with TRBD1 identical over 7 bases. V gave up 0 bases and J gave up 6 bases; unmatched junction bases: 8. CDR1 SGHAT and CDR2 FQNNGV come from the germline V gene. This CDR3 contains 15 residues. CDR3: CASSLDSGQLSEQYF. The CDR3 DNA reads TGTGCCAGCAGCTTAGATTCGGGACAGCTTTCCGAGCAGTACTTC.

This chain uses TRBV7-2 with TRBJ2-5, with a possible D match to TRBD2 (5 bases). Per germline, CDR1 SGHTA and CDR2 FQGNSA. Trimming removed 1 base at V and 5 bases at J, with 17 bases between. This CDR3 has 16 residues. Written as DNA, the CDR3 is TGTGCCAGCAGCTTAGTCCCCGGCCCAAGAGGGGAGACCCAGTACTTC. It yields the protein CASSLVPGPRGETQYF. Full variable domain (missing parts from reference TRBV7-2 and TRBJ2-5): GAGVSQSPSNKVTEKGKDVELRCDPISGHTALYWYRQSLGQGLEFLIYFQGNSAPDKSGLPSDRFSAERTGGSVSTLTIQRTQQEDSAVYLCASSLVPGPRGETQYFGPGTRLLVL.

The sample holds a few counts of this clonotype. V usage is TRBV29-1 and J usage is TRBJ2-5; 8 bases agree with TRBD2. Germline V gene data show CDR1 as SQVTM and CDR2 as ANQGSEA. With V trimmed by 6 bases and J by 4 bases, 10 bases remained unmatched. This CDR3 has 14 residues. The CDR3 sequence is CSVRLARLIETQYF. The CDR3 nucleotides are TGCAGCGTCCGACTAGCGCGATTGATAGAGACCCAGTACTTC.

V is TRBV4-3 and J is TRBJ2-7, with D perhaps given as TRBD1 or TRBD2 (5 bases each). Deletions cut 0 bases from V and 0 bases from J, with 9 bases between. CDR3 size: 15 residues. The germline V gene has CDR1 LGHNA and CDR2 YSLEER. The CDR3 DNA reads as TGCGCCAGCAGCCAAGAATCGGGGCTCTCCTACGAGCAGTACTTC. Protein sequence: CASSQESGLSYEQYF.

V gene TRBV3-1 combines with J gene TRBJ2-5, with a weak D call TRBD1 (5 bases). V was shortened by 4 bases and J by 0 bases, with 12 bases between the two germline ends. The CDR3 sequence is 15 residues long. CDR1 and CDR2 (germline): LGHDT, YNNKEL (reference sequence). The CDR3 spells CASSLPDKHQETQYF. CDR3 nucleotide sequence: TGTGCCAGCAGCCTTCCGGACAAACACCAAGAGACCCAGTACTTC.

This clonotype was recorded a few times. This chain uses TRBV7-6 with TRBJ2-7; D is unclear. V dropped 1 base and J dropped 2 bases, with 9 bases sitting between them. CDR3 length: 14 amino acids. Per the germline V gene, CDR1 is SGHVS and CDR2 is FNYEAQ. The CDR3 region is CASSLGQPPYEQYF. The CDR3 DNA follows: TGTGCCAGCAGCTTAGGCCAGCCTCCCTACGAGCAGTACTTC.

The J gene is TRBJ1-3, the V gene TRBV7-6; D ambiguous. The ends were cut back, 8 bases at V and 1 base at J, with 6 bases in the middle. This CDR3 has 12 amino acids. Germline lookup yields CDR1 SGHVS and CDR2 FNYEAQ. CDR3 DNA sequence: TGTGCCAGCTGGGGTTCTGGAAACACCATATATTTT. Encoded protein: CASWGSGNTIYF. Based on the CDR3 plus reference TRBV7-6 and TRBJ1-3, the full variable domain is GAGVSQSPRYKVTKRGQDVALRCDPISGHVSLYWYRQALGQGPEFLTYFNYEAQQDKSGLPNDRFSAERPEGSISTLTIQRTEQRDSAMYRCASWGSGNTIYFGEGSWLTVV.

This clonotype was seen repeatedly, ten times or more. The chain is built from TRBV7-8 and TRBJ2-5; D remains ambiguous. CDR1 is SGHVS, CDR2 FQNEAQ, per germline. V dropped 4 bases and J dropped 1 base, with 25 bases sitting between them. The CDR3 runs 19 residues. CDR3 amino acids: CASSSLEAIGWDAQETQYF. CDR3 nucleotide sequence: TGTGCCAGCAGCTCCTTAGAAGCAATCGGATGGGATGCCCAAGAGACCCAGTACTTC.

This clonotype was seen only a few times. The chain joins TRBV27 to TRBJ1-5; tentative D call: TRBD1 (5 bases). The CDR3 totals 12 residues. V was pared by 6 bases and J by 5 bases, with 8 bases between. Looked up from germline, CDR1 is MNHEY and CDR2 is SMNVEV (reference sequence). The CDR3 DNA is TGTGCCAGCAGGGACACTTATCAGCCCCAGCATTTT. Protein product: CASRDTYQPQHF.

The CDR3 nucleotides read TGTGCCAGCAGCCTAGCGGGAAGGGTCACAGATACGCAGTATTTT. It encodes CASSLAGRVTDTQYF. This rearrangement joins TRBV28 to TRBJ2-3; TRBD2 matches at 9 bases. The CDR3 loop spans 15 amino acids. V was pared by 6 bases and J by 2 bases, with 6 bases of the junction left unmatched. The germline V gene encodes CDR1 MDHEN and CDR2 SYDVKM. The full variable domain, its missing parts supplied by reference TRBV28 and TRBJ2-3, is DVKVTQSSRYLVKRTGEKVFLECVQDMDHENMFWYRQDPGLGLRLIYFSYDVKMKEKGDIPEGYSVSREKKERFSLILESASTNQTSMYLCASSLAGRVTDTQYFGPGTRLTVL.

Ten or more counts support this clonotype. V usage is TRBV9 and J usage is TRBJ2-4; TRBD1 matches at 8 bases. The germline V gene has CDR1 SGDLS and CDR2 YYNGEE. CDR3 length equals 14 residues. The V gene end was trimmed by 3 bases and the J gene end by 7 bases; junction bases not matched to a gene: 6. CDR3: CASSGPTGANIQYF. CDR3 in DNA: TGTGCCAGCAGCGGACCGACAGGGGCGAACATTCAGTACTTC.

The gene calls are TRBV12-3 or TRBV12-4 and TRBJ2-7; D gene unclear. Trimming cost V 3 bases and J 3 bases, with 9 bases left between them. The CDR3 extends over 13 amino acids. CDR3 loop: CASSFTLGYEQYF. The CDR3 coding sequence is TGTGCCAGCAGTTTTACACTGGGCTACGAGCAGTACTTC.

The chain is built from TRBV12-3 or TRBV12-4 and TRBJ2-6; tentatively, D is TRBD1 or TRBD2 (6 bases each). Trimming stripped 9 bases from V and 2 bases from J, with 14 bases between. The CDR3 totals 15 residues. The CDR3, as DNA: TGTGCCAGTGACTGGGGGGCTGCTGGGGCCAACGTCCTGACTTTC. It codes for CASDWGAAGANVLTF.

CDR3 region: CASSATGSQETQYF. In DNA, the CDR3 is TGCGCCAGCAGCGCAACAGGGAGCCAAGAGACCCAGTACTTC. The chain employs TRBV5-1 and TRBJ2-5; possibly TRBD1 for D (6 bases). CDR3 length: 14 residues. Trimming cost V 4 bases and J 1 base, with 11 bases left between them. Germline CDR1 and CDR2: SGHRS and YFSETQ.

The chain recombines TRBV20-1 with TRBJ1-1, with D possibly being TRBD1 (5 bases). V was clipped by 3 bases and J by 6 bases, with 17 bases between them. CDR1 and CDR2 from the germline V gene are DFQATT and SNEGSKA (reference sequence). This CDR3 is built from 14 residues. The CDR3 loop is CSASVAGKGAEAFF. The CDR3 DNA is TGCAGTGCTAGCGTGGCAGGAAAAGGGGCTGAAGCTTTCTTT.

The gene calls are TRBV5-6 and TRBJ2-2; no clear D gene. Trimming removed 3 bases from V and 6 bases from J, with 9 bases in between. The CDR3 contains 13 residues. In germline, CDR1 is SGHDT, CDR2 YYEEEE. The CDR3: CASSSTPPGELFF. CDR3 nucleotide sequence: TGTGCCAGCAGCTCAACTCCGCCCGGGGAGCTGTTTTTT. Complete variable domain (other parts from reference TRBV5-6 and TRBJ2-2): DAGVTQSPTHLIKTRGQQVTLRCSPKSGHDTVSWYQQALGQGPQFIFQYYEEEERQRGNFPDRFSGHQFPNYSSELNVNALLLGDSALYLCASSSTPPGELFFGEGSRLTVL.

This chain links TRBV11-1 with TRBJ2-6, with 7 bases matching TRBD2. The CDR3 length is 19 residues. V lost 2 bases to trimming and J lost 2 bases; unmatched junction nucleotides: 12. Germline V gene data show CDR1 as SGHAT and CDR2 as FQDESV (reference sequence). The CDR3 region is CASSLPGGGSGTGANVLTF. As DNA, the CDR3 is TGTGCCAGCAGCTTACCGGGCGGGGGATCAGGGACTGGGGCCAACGTCCTGACTTTC.

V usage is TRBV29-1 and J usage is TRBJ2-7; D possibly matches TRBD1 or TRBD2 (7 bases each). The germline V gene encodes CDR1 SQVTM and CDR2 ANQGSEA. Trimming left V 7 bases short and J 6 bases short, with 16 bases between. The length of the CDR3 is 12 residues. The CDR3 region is CSGGGGSGEQYF. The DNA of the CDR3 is TGCAGCGGAGGGGGCGGGAGCGGCGAGCAGTACTTC.

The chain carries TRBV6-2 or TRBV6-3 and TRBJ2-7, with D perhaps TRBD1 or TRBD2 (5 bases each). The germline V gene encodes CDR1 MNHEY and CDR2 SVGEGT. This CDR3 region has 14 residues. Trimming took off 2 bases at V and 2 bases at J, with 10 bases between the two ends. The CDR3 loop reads CASSYIRDPYEQYF. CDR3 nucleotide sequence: TGTGCCAGCAGTTACATCAGGGACCCCTACGAGCAGTACTTC.

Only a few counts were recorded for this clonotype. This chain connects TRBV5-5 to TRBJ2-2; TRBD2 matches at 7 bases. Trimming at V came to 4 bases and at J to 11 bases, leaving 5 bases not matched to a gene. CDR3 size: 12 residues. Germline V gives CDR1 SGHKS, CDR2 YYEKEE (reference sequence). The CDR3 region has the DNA TGTGCCAGCAGCAGATGGGGGGGTGAGCTGTTTTTT. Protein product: CASSRWGGELFF.

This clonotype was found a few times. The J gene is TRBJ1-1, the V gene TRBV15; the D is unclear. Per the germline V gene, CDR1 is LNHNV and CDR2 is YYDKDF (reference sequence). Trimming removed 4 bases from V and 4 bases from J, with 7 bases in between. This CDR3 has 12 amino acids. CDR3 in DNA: TGTGCCACCAGCAACACCCTCACTGAAGCTTTCTTT. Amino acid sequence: CATSNTLTEAFF.

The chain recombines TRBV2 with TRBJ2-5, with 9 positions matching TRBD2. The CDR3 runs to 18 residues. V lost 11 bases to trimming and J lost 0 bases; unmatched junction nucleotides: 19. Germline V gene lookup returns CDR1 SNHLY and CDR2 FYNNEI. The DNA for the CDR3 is TGTGCCTTCTGTACAGGTCATCAGACTAGCGGATACCAAGAGACCCAGTACTTC. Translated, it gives CAFCTGHQTSGYQETQYF.

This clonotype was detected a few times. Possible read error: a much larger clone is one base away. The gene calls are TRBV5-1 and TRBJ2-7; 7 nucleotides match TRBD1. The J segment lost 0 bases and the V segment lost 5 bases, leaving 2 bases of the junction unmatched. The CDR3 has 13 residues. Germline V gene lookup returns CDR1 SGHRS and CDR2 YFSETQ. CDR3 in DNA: TGCGCCAGCAGTGAGGGGGCCTCCTACGAGCAGTACTTC. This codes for CASSEGASYEQYF.